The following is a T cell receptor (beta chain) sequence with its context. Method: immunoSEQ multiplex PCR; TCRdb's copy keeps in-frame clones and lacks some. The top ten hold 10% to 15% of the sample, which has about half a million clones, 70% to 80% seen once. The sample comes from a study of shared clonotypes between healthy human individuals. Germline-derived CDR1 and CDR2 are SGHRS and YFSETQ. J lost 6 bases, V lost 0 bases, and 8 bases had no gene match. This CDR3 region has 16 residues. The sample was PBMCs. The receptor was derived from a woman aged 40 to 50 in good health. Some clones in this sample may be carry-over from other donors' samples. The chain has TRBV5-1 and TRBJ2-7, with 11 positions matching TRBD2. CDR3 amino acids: CASSLATSGAPSEQYF. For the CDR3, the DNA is TGCGCCAGCAGCTTGGCGACTAGCGGGGCCCCTTCCGAGCAGTACTTC.